This T cell receptor beta chain was found in a study of spatial heterogeneity in lung cancer. Study at large: More than nine raw reads, on average, carried each unique TCR and UMI combination.

This clonotype occurred many times. From the 5' RACE reads, TCRdb called clonotypes with MiXCR, one entry per CDR3 protein. The sample carries 75,000 or so distinct CDR3 sequences, approximately 8.1% recorded once. Time point meaning: sample taken at primary tumor resection. Whole RNA was taken from tumor, nontumor lung or frozen PBMC; it was then sequenced unsorted. In germline, CDR1 is SGDLS, CDR2 YYNGEE. The CDR3 totals 17 residues. The ends were cut back, 4 bases at V and 0 bases at J, with 17 bases in the middle. The sequence was collected from a male donor with early-stage non-small cell lung cancer. The sequences come from PBMCs, collected at surgery. The V and J genes are TRBV9 and TRBJ2-1; D may be TRBD2 (6 bases). This CDR3 reads CASSLRLTGSSYNEQFF. In nucleotides, the CDR3 is TGTGCCAGCAGCTTACGACTCACCGGGAGCTCCTACAATGAGCAGTTCTTC.